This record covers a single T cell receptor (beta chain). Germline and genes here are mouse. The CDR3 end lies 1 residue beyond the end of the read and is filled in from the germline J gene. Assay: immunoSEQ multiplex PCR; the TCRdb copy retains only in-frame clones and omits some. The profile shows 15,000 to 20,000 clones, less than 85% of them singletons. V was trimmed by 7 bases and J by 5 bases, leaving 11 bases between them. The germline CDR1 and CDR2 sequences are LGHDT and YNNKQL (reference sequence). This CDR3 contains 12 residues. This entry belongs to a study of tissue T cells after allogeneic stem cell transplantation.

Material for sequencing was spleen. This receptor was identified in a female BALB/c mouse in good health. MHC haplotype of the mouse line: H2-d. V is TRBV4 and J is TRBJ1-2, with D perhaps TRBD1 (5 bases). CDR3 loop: CASNQGGSDYTF. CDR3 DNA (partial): TGTGCCAGCAACCAGGGAGGGTCCGACTACACC.